The 29 T cell receptor beta chains below all came from one sample that was sequenced in a study of response to subunit inactivated influenza vaccine. TCRdb analysed the RT-PCR reads with MiXCR anew, one entry per CDR3 protein. Of more than 450,000 distinct CDR3 sequences detected, about 11% appear once; the ten largest clones hold approximately 11%. These data were likewise used in another study, on T cells expressing NK-cell markers. That study reports: The authors generated TCR beta cDNA through 5'RACE template switching with UMIs.

Sequences were derived from PBMCs from blood, sampled on the day of vaccination. All receptors derive from a man aged 50 or older who received an inactivated influenza vaccine.

This clonotype was detected a few times. The gene calls are TRBV7-9 and TRBJ2-7; TRBD1 matches at 7 bases. This CDR3 has 14 amino acids. After removal of 5 bases from V and 5 bases from J, the junction contained 9 bases not matched to a gene. The germline V gene has CDR1 SEHNR and CDR2 FQNEAQ (reference sequence). CDR3 bases: TGTGCCAGCAGCCTTTCGACAGGGCTGAACGAGCAGTACTTC. This gives the protein CASSLSTGLNEQYF.

In its sample, this clonotype was seen a few times. V gene TRBV28 combines with J gene TRBJ2-7; D is unclear. Trimming removed 3 bases at V and 1 base at J, with 13 bases between. This CDR3 has 15 residues. Per germline, CDR1 MDHEN and CDR2 SYDVKM. The CDR3 loop reads CASSFGMTASYEQYF. For the CDR3, the DNA is TGTGCCAGCAGTTTTGGGATGACGGCTTCCTACGAGCAGTACTTC. The complete variable domain, with remaining parts taken from reference TRBV28 and TRBJ2-7, reads DVKVTQSSRYLVKRTGEKVFLECVQDMDHENMFWYRQDPGLGLRLIYFSYDVKMKEKGDIPEGYSVSREKKERFSLILESASTNQTSMYLCASSFGMTASYEQYFGPGTRLTVT.

This clonotype was counted a few times. V and J are TRBV29-1 and TRBJ2-7; 9 bases align to TRBD1. V gave up 6 bases and J gave up 1 base; unmatched junction bases: 4. Per the germline V gene, CDR1 is SQVTM and CDR2 is ANQGSEA. This CDR3 region has 13 residues. CDR3 nucleotides: TGCAGCGTCGGACAGGGGCGATCCTACGAGCAGTACTTC. This codes for CSVGQGRSYEQYF.

This chain links TRBV20-1 with TRBJ2-7; TRBD2 is a possible D gene (6 bases). The CDR3 is made up of 14 amino acids. The germline V gene encodes CDR1 DFQATT and CDR2 SNEGSKA (reference sequence). Trimming pared 4 bases from V and 0 bases from J, leaving 13 bases between. Here the CDR3 reads CSATRLDYSYEQYF. In DNA, the CDR3 is TGCAGTGCTACACGACTAGACTACTCCTACGAGCAGTACTTC.

V usage is TRBV4-2 and J usage is TRBJ2-1; D perhaps matches TRBD2 (5 bases). The CDR3 sequence is 16 residues long. Germline V gene data show CDR1 as LGHNA and CDR2 as YNFKEQ. Trimming removed 2 bases at V and 2 bases at J, with 13 bases between. CDR3 in DNA: TGTGCCAGCAGCCAAAGAGGGCTAGGTACCTACAATGAGCAGTTCTTC. It codes for CASSQRGLGTYNEQFF.

At least ten counts were recorded for this clonotype. The V gene is TRBV20-1, the J gene TRBJ2-7; D is perhaps TRBD1 (5 bases). CDR3 size: 12 residues. The germline V and J ends were trimmed by 5 bases and 5 bases, with 13 bases remaining between them. Germline assignment: CDR1 DFQATT and CDR2 SNEGSKA (reference sequence). The CDR3 DNA reads as TGCAGTGCTCGTAGGGGCCAAGACGAGCAGTACTTC. This encodes CSARRGQDEQYF.

This clonotype has a single count. The chain links TRBV19 to TRBJ2-7; the D call may be TRBD1 or TRBD2 (5 bases each). Germline V gene sequence: CDR1 LNHDA, CDR2 SQIVND (reference sequence). The CDR3 spans 15 residues. The germline V and J ends were trimmed by 3 bases and 2 bases, with 14 bases remaining between them. The CDR3 loop reads CASSIAARETYEQYF. As DNA, the CDR3 is TGTGCCAGTAGTATTGCAGCCAGGGAGACCTACGAGCAGTACTTC.

This clonotype was observed a few times. The CDR3 nucleotides are TGTGCCAGCAGCTCCCCCGGAGGTGGATTGACAGGGGGCAATGAGCAGTTCTTC. Translated: CASSSPGGGLTGGNEQFF. The rearrangement links TRBV7-8 to TRBJ2-1; 9 nucleotides match TRBD1. The CDR3 consists of 18 residues. V was clipped by 4 bases and J by 6 bases; unmatched bases: 16. Per germline, CDR1 SGHVS and CDR2 FQNEAQ. Drawing the rest from reference TRBV7-8 and TRBJ2-1, the complete variable domain is GAGVSQSPRYKVAKRGQDVALRCDPISGHVSLFWYQQALGQGPEFLTYFQNEAQLDKSGLPSDRFFAERPEGSVSTLKIQRTQQEDSAVYLCASSSPGGGLTGGNEQFFGPGTRLTVL.

The rearrangement links TRBV7-9 to TRBJ2-4; a possible D gene is TRBD2 (5 bases). V was trimmed by 7 bases and J by 9 bases, leaving 19 bases between them. Germline V gene lookup returns CDR1 SEHNR and CDR2 FQNEAQ (reference sequence). CDR3 length: 14 amino acids. CDR3 in DNA: TGTGCCAGCACCCGGACTGTCGGTATGGGCATTCAGTACTTC. The encoded protein is CASTRTVGMGIQYF.

This clonotype has a count of ten or more. This chain uses TRBV28 with TRBJ2-3; 7 bases line up with TRBD2. The V gene's germline CDR1 is MDHEN and CDR2 SYDVKM. The CDR3 totals 16 residues. Trimming at V came to 4 bases and at J to 3 bases, leaving 10 bases not matched to a gene. Here the CDR3 DNA reads TGTGCCAGCAGTTCCAGACTAGCTAGTTGGACAGATACGCAGTATTTT. This encodes CASSSRLASWTDTQYF. The full variable domain, completed using reference TRBV28 and TRBJ2-3, is DVKVTQSSRYLVKRTGEKVFLECVQDMDHENMFWYRQDPGLGLRLIYFSYDVKMKEKGDIPEGYSVSREKKERFSLILESASTNQTSMYLCASSSRLASWTDTQYFGPGTRLTVL.

This chain joins TRBV15 and TRBJ2-2; D gene unclear. CDR3 length: 14 amino acids. The germline gives CDR1 LNHNV, CDR2 YYDKDF (reference sequence). Trimming removed 0 bases at V and 5 bases at J, with 7 bases between. CDR3 protein: CATSRDKGTGELFF. The CDR3 bases are TGTGCCACCAGCAGAGATAAAGGGACCGGGGAGCTGTTTTTT.

This clonotype was detected many times. The chain recombines TRBV7-2 with TRBJ2-5; no clear D gene. Germline CDR1 and CDR2: SGHTA and FQGNSA. V was trimmed by 3 bases and J by 5 bases, leaving 4 bases between them. The CDR3 covers 11 residues. The CDR3 protein is CASSFSETQYF. The CDR3 bases are TGTGCCAGCAGCTTCTCTGAGACCCAGTACTTC.

This clonotype was seen a single time. The chain uses TRBV7-2 and TRBJ1-4, with 9 bases matching TRBD1. The J segment lost 8 bases and the V segment lost 4 bases, leaving 8 bases of the junction unmatched. Germline values: CDR1 SGHTA, CDR2 FQGNSA. This CDR3 contains 15 residues. The CDR3 sequence is CASSSTGTGREKLFF. In DNA form, the CDR3 reads TGTGCCAGCAGCTCTACAGGGACAGGGAGAGAAAAACTGTTTTTT. Looking up the rest from reference TRBV7-2 and TRBJ1-4 gives the full variable domain: GAGVSQSPSNKVTEKGKDVELRCDPISGHTALYWYRQSLGQGLEFLIYFQGNSAPDKSGLPSDRFSAERTGGSVSTLTIQRTQQEDSAVYLCASSSTGTGREKLFFGSGTQLSVL.

Many counts were recorded for this clonotype. The CDR3 DNA sequence: TGTGCCAGCAGCTCGGGACTTAGCACAGATACGCAGTATTTT. Its translation: CASSSGLSTDTQYF. The rearrangement joins TRBV7-9 to TRBJ2-3; D might be TRBD2 (6 bases). The germline V gene encodes CDR1 SEHNR and CDR2 FQNEAQ (reference sequence). CDR3 size: 14 residues. V was pared by 4 bases and J by 0 bases, with 8 bases between.

The rearrangement links TRBV6-2 or TRBV6-3 to TRBJ1-2; 9 bases map to TRBD1. This CDR3 has 15 amino acids. The junction had 9 bases not matched to a gene; V was cut back by 6 bases and J by 4 bases. Germline values: CDR1 MNHEY, CDR2 SVGEGT. The CDR3 reads CASSRPGQGPYGYTF. DNA of the CDR3: TGTGCCAGCAGCCGTCCGGGACAGGGTCCCTATGGCTACACCTTC.

The table lists this clonotype with a few counts. This chain uses TRBV20-1 with TRBJ2-4, with TRBD1 matching 10 bases. The CDR3 has 15 amino acids. The trim removed 2 bases at V and 1 base at J, leaving 2 bases unmatched. Germline V gives CDR1 DFQATT, CDR2 SNEGSKA (reference sequence). The chain's CDR3 is CSARSDRGAKNIQYF. Here the CDR3 DNA reads TGCAGTGCTAGATCGGACAGGGGGGCCAAAAACATTCAGTACTTC.

The gene calls are TRBV29-1 and TRBJ2-5; D may be TRBD2 (5 bases). Germline assignment: CDR1 SQVTM and CDR2 ANQGSEA. V lost 2 bases to trimming and J lost 1 base, with 8 bases between them. The CDR3 length is 13 residues. CDR3 protein: CSVERGFQETQYF. In nucleotides, the CDR3 is TGCAGCGTTGAAAGAGGGTTCCAAGAGACCCAGTACTTC. Variable domain in full (rest from reference TRBV29-1 and TRBJ2-5): SAVISQKPSRDICQRGTSLTIQCQVDSQVTMMFWYRQQPGQSLTLIATANQGSEATYESGFVIDKFPISRPNLTFSTLTVSNMSPEDSSIYLCSVERGFQETQYFGPGTRLLVL.

This clonotype was counted only a few times. V and J are TRBV5-1 and TRBJ2-7; 9 nucleotides match TRBD2. Trimming removed 3 bases from V and 6 bases from J; junction bases left unmatched: 10. CDR1 and CDR2 from the germline V gene are SGHRS and YFSETQ. The CDR3 has 15 residues. This CDR3 is CASSSSTSGRLEQYF. In DNA, the CDR3 is TGCGCCAGCAGCTCTTCGACTAGCGGTCGCCTCGAGCAGTACTTC.

The chain recombines TRBV12-3 or TRBV12-4 with TRBJ2-1; 7 bases line up with TRBD1. The CDR3 is 15 amino acids. After removal of 2 bases from V and 4 bases from J, the junction contained 5 bases not matched to a gene. Written as DNA, the CDR3 is TGTGCCAGCAGTTTATTTGGCAGGGGGTACAATGAGCAGTTCTTC. Its translation is CASSLFGRGYNEQFF.

This clonotype was seen more than once but under ten times. The gene calls are TRBV20-1 and TRBJ2-3; 7 bases line up with TRBD1. The germline V gene encodes CDR1 DFQATT and CDR2 SNEGSKA (reference sequence). The CDR3 sequence is 16 residues long. J lost 1 base, V lost 3 bases, and 10 bases had no gene match. CDR3 protein: CSARSPRGPGTDTQYF. CDR3 coding DNA: TGCAGTGCTAGGTCTCCGAGGGGGCCTGGCACAGATACGCAGTATTTT.

Only a few counts were recorded for this clonotype. V gene TRBV5-4 combines with J gene TRBJ2-1, with 11 nucleotides matching TRBD1. V shed 6 bases, J shed 3 bases, and the junction held 8 bases outside the gene matches. Germline CDR1 SGHNT, CDR2 YYREEE (reference sequence). CDR3 size: 16 residues. CDR3 residues: CASIPMGQGGYNEQFF. In DNA, the CDR3 is TGTGCCAGCATTCCTATGGGACAGGGGGGCTACAATGAGCAGTTCTTC.

The chain uses TRBV4-1 and TRBJ2-1, with D unresolved. The V gene lost 4 bases and the J gene lost 6 bases, with 13 bases spanning the gap. CDR3 length equals 14 residues. CDR1 and CDR2 (germline): MGHRA, YSYEKL. The CDR3 nucleotides read TGCGCCAGCAGCCTCGTTCCGTTCTCCAATGAGCAGTTCTTC. This sequence encodes CASSLVPFSNEQFF.

The chain joins TRBV9 to TRBJ1-2; possible D gene TRBD1, 6 bases. Germline V gene sequence: CDR1 SGDLS, CDR2 YYNGEE. V lost 8 bases and J lost 4, with 18 bases in between. The CDR3 length is 14 residues. CDR3 region: CASEGENGGYGYTF. The DNA for the CDR3 is TGTGCCAGTGAGGGGGAAAATGGGGGCTATGGCTACACCTTC.

This clonotype showed up just a few times. This rearrangement joins TRBV12-5 to TRBJ2-1; TRBD2 matches at 10 bases. Germline lookup yields CDR1 LGHNT and CDR2 FRNRAP. The CDR3 covers 13 residues. V was pared by 8 bases and J by 6 bases, with 4 bases of the junction left unmatched. In nucleotides, the CDR3 is TGTGCTAGTCGTAGCGGGGGGTCCAATGAGCAGTTCTTC. Amino acids: CASRSGGSNEQFF.

This clonotype has a handful of counts. This chain uses TRBV6-1 with TRBJ2-5; D perhaps matches TRBD1 (6 bases). CDR1 is MNHNS, CDR2 SASEGT, per germline. This CDR3 region has 15 residues. Trimming stripped 8 bases from V and 5 bases from J, with 21 bases between. The CDR3 bases are TGTGCCAGCTTGCCCAGGGGCGGGCGAGGCGAGACCCAGTACTTC. Residues: CASLPRGGRGETQYF.

The V call is TRBV4-2, the J call TRBJ2-6, with 7 bases matching TRBD2. CDR1 and CDR2 from the germline V gene are LGHNA and YNFKEQ. The V and J ends lost 0 bases and 2 bases, in that order; junction bases with no gene match: 10. This CDR3 region has 19 residues. CDR3 region: CASSQEVAGVAAGANVLTF. CDR3 DNA: TGTGCCAGCAGCCAAGAAGTGGCGGGAGTAGCGGCTGGGGCCAACGTCCTGACTTTC.

V gene TRBV9 combines with J gene TRBJ2-7; 7 bases agree with TRBD2. The CDR3 extends over 15 amino acids. The germline CDR1 and CDR2 sequences are SGDLS and YYNGEE. The V gene end was trimmed by 3 bases and the J gene end by 3 bases; junction bases not matched to a gene: 9. In nucleotides, the CDR3 is TGTGCCAGCAGCGCCGGGAGCAGCGGGGACTACGAGCAGTACTTC. Translating gives CASSAGSSGDYEQYF. The entire variable domain, with the rest obtained from reference TRBV9 and TRBJ2-7, is as follows: DSGVTQTPKHLITATGQRVTLRCSPRSGDLSVYWYQQSLDQGLQFLIQYYNGEERAKGNILERFSAQQFPDLHSELNLSSLELGDSALYFCASSAGSSGDYEQYFGPGTRLTVT.

This clonotype was seen a handful of times. The chain is built from TRBV19 and TRBJ1-1; TRBD1 is a possible D gene (6 bases). Trimming shortened V by 3 bases and J by 0 bases, and 14 bases separated the two germline ends. CDR3 size: 16 residues. Germline loops: CDR1 LNHDA, CDR2 SQIVND (reference sequence). The CDR3 here is CASSIDRLQMNTEAFF. The CDR3 nucleotides read TGTGCCAGTAGTATCGACAGGTTACAAATGAACACTGAAGCTTTCTTT.

In this sample, this clonotype turned up many times. V and J are TRBV15 and TRBJ1-2; D possibly corresponds to TRBD1 (5 bases). The germline V gene encodes CDR1 LNHNV and CDR2 YYDKDF (reference sequence). The CDR3 consists of 15 residues. Trimming took off 2 bases at V and 2 bases at J, with 12 bases between the two ends. The CDR3 DNA sequence: TGTGCCACCAGCAGACGCCGGGGCTCAAACTATGGCTACACCTTC. Translated: CATSRRRGSNYGYTF.